Listed below are T cell receptor beta chains from one sample, sequenced in a study of blood T cell repertoires in COVID-19. Some clones are missing from TCRdb's copy, which holds only in-frame ones; the method was immunoSEQ multiplex PCR. The repertoire holds over 130,000 clones, with under 90% as singletons. Sequenced material: PBMCs or T cells enriched from blood (not recorded which). These receptors were obtained from a woman younger than 30 who had been exposed to COVID-19. Both conserved end residues are part of each CDR3. D genes are given only for firm matches. Clone sizes are given selectively: once, few, many, or a class where the clone is expanded.

>few|TRBV20-1|.|TRBJ2-7|11
TGCAGTGCTAGAAGAGGGCACGAGCAGTACTTC
CSARRGHEQYF
>.|TRBV5-1|.|TRBJ2-1|16
TGCGCCAGCAGCCCTCGGGACAGCCCCGGGGGCAATGAGCAGTTCTTC
CASSPRDSPGGNEQFF
>.|TRBV11-2|TRBD1|TRBJ2-7|14
TGTGCCAGCAGCTTTCCAGGGGGCGTCTACGAGCAGTACTTC
CASSFPGGVYEQYF
>.|TRBV10-2|.|TRBJ1-5|12
TGCGCCAGCAGTGGGCCCTTGGCTCCCCAGCATTTT
CASSGPLAPQHF
>.|TRBV2|.|TRBJ1-1|13
TGTGCCAGCAGTGGGGGGCTGCACACTGAAGCTTTCTTT
CASSGGLHTEAFF
>.|TRBV5-1|TRBD1|TRBJ2-1|15
TGCGCCAGCAGCTCCGGGACAGGGAACTACAATGAGCAGTTCTTC
CASSSGTGNYNEQFF
>.|TRBV25-1|TRBD1|TRBJ2-3|15
TGTGCCAGCAGGAAACAGGGGCTTTACACAGATACGCAGTATTTT
CASRKQGLYTDTQYF
>.|TRBV10-1|.|TRBJ1-1|15
TGCGCCAGCAGTGAGTCGAAGCAGGGGAACACTGAAGCTTTCTTT
CASSESKQGNTEAFF
>.|TRBV7-9|.|TRBJ2-3|15
TGTGCCAGCAGCTTAGTAGTCCGGGGAATCGGTACGCAGTATTTT
CASSLVVRGIGTQYF
>.|TRBV5-1|TRBD2|TRBJ2-7|17
TGCGCCAGCAGCTTCTCGACCTCTAGCGGGGCCACCTACGAGCAGTACTTC
CASSFSTSSGATYEQYF
>.|TRBV7-8|.|TRBJ2-4|15
TGTGCCAGCAGCTTAGATCGGGTTGCCAAAAACATTCAGTACTTC
CASSLDRVAKNIQYF
>.|TRBV5-1|.|TRBJ1-4|17
TGCGCCAGCAGCTTGGTTAGTTCCGGCAGGACTAATGAAAAACTGTTTTTT
CASSLVSSGRTNEKLFF
>.|TRBV5-4|.|TRBJ2-7|14
TGTGCCAGCAGTTCGCAGACCAGGGCTAACGAGCAGTACTTC
CASSSQTRANEQYF
>few|TRBV7-9|.|TRBJ1-2|14
TGTGCCAGCAGCCTACCGGGAGGCTATTATGGCTACACCTTC
CASSLPGGYYGYTF
>.|TRBV4-1|TRBD1|TRBJ2-1|14
TGCGCCAGCAGCCAAAGGACAGGGTACAATGAGCAGTTCTTC
CASSQRTGYNEQFF
>.|TRBV5-1|TRBD1|TRBJ1-1|14
TGCGCCAGCAGCTCTAGGACAGGGGAACCTGAAGCTTTCTTT
CASSSRTGEPEAFF
>.|TRBV23-1|.|TRBJ2-3|15
TGCGCCAGCAGTCAATCGAGGGTAGCATGCGATACGCAGTATTTT
CASSQSRVACDTQYF
>.|TRBV2|TRBD2|TRBJ2-5|15
TGTGCCAGCAAACTAGCGGGAGCTAGGCAAGAGACCCAGTACTTC
CASKLAGARQETQYF
>.|TRBV4-1|TRBD2|TRBJ2-3|15
TGCGCCAGCAGACTGGGACTAGCGGAGTCAGATACGCAGTATTTT
CASRLGLAESDTQYF
>.|TRBV6-5|TRBD2|TRBJ2-1|15
TGTGCCAGCAGTTACTCTAGCGGGACCTCCGATGAGCAGTTCTTC
CASSYSSGTSDEQFF
>.|TRBV11-2|.|TRBJ2-7|14
TGTGCCAGCAGCCTAGGACATAGCTCCTACGAGCAGTACTTC
CASSLGHSSYEQYF
>.|TRBV19|TRBD2|TRBJ2-1|15
TGTGCCAGTAGTATAGATAGGACTAGCGGGCCTTCGTTGTTCTTC
CASSIDRTSGPSLFF
>once|TRBV6-2/TRBV6-3|.|TRBJ2-7|16
TGTGCCAGCAGTTACCGGGACATCGCTCCGGGCTACGAGCAGTACTTC
CASSYRDIAPGYEQYF
>.|TRBV12-5|.|TRBJ2-1|10
TGTGCTAGTGCCCGGGATGAGCAGTTCTTC
CASARDEQFF
>once|TRBV24-1|.|TRBJ2-5|14
TGTGCCACCAGTGAGACTAGTCCCCAAGAGACCCAGTACTTC
CATSETSPQETQYF
>.|TRBV27|.|TRBJ2-7|13
TGTGCCAGCAGTCCCCACCAGGGAAACGAGCAGTACTTC
CASSPHQGNEQYF
>.|TRBV7-6|.|TRBJ2-2|14
TGTGCCAGCAGCTTTTACATAAACACCGGGGAGCTGTTTTTT
CASSFYINTGELFF
>.|TRBV30|TRBD1|TRBJ1-1|13
TGTGCCTGGAGTAGGACAGGGGGCACTGAAGCTTTCTTT
CAWSRTGGTEAFF
>.|TRBV6-5|.|TRBJ2-7|12
TGTGCCAGCGCCCTGACCGGACTCGAGCAGTACTTC
CASALTGLEQYF
>.|TRBV19|TRBD1|TRBJ1-4|14
TGTGCCAGTAGTACCTCAAGACAGGGAGGAAAACTGTTTTTT
CASSTSRQGGKLFF
>.|TRBV10-3|.|TRBJ2-3|14
TGTGCCATCAGGTTGGGGCCGCGCACAGATACGCAGTATTTT
CAIRLGPRTDTQYF
>.|TRBV18|.|TRBJ2-5|17
TGTGCCAGCTCACCACCGAGGGCGGGAACGCACCAAGAGACCCAGTACTTC
CASSPPRAGTHQETQYF
>.|TRBV30|TRBD2|TRBJ2-3|17
TGTGCCTGGAGTGCCTCCTCACTAGCGGGACCCGCAGATACGCAGTATTTT
CAWSASSLAGPADTQYF
>.|TRBV11-1|TRBD1|TRBJ1-2|13
TGTGCCAGCAGCCGAGGACAGGGCTATGGCTACACCTTC
CASSRGQGYGYTF
>.|TRBV7-3|TRBD1|TRBJ2-7|14
TGTGCCAGCAGCTTGCTGGGACAGGCCTACGAGCAGTACTTC
CASSLLGQAYEQYF
>.|TRBV7-6|.|TRBJ2-1|15
TGTGCCAGCAGCCCAAGCGAGGGGGCCTACAATGAGCAGTTCTTC
CASSPSEGAYNEQFF
>once|TRBV14|.|TRBJ2-7|16
TGTGCCAGCAGCCCCGTAACCGGGGAACTCCTCTACGAGCAGTACTTC
CASSPVTGELLYEQYF
>.|TRBV28|.|TRBJ2-2|14
TGTGCCAGCAGACATTACGGGGAACGGTGGGAGCTGTTTTTT
CASRHYGERWELFF
>.|TRBV28|TRBD2|TRBJ2-3|13
TGTGCCAGCAGTATAACGGGGACTAGCGGGTTATATTTT
CASSITGTSGLYF
>.|TRBV28|TRBD1|TRBJ1-3|17
TGTGCCAGCAGTTTGGGTGGACAGGGGATATTTGGAAACACCATATATTTT
CASSLGGQGIFGNTIYF
>.|TRBV25-1|.|TRBJ2-7|14
TGTGCCAGCAGTGCGCGGTTAGGGGCCCACGAGCAGTACTTC
CASSARLGAHEQYF
>.|TRBV12-3/TRBV12-4|.|TRBJ2-4|13
TGTGCCAGCAGTTTATCACAGGGTAGGATTCAGTACTTC
CASSLSQGRIQYF
>.|TRBV28|.|TRBJ1-1|14
TGTGCCAGCAGTTTATCAGGGCGACCCACTGAAGCTTTCTTT
CASSLSGRPTEAFF
>.|TRBV18|TRBD1|TRBJ2-3|16
TGTGCCAGCTCACCGATACAGGGGGCGTACACAGATACGCAGTATTTT
CASSPIQGAYTDTQYF
>few|TRBV4-1|TRBD1|TRBJ1-3|16
TGCGCCAGCAGCCAGGTCGGACAGGGAGACGGAAACACCATATATTTT
CASSQVGQGDGNTIYF
>.|TRBV7-9|.|TRBJ1-1|14
TGTGCCAGCAGCTCCACAGGTGTGGACACTGAAGCTTTCTTT
CASSSTGVDTEAFF